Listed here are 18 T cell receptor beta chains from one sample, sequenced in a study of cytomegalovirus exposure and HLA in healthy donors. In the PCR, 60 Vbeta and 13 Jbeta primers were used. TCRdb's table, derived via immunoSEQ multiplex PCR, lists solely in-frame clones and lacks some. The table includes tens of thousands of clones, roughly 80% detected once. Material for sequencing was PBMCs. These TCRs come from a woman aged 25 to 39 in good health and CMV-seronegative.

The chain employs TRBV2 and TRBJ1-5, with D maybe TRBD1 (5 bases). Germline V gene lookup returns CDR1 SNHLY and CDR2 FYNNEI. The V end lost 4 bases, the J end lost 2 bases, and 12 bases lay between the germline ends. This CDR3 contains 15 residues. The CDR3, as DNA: TGTGCCAGCAGTGGGAGTGTCAGGGGCAATCAGCCCCAGCATTTT. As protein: CASSGSVRGNQPQHF.

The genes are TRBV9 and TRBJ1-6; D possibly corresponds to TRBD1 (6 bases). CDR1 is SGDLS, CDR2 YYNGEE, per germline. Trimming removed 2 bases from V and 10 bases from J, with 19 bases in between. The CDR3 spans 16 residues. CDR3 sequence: CASSVGGGGLNSPLHF. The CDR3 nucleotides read TGTGCCAGCAGCGTGGGAGGCGGGGGGCTCAACTCACCCCTCCACTTT. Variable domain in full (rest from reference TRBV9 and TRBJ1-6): DSGVTQTPKHLITATGQRVTLRCSPRSGDLSVYWYQQSLDQGLQFLIQYYNGEERAKGNILERFSAQQFPDLHSELNLSSLELGDSALYFCASSVGGGGLNSPLHFGNGTRLTVT.

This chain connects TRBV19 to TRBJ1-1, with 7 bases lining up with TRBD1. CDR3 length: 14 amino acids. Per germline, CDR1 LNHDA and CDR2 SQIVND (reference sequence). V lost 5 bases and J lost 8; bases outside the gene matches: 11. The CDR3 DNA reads TGTGCCAGTAGTCCCCCGGGAGGGGGCCGGGAAGCTTTCTTT. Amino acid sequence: CASSPPGGGREAFF.

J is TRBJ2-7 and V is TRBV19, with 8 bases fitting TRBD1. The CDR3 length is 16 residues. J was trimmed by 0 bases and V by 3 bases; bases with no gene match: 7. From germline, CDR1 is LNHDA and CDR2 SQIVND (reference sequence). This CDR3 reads CASSMGQARSSYEQYF. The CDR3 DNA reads TGTGCCAGTAGTATGGGACAGGCGAGGAGCTCCTACGAGCAGTACTTC.

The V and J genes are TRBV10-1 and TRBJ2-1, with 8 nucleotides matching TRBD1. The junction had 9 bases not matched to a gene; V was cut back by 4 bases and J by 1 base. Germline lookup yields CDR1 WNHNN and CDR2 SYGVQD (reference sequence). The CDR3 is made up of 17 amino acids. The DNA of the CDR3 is TGCGCCAGCAGTGGTATACTCCGGGACAGGTCCTACAATGAGCAGTTCTTC. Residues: CASSGILRDRSYNEQFF.

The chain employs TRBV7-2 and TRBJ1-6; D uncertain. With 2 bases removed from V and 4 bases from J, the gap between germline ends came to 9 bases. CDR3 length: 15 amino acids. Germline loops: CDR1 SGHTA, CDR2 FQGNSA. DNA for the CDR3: TGTGCCAGCAGCTTACATACAGTATATAATTCACCCCTCCACTTT. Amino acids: CASSLHTVYNSPLHF.

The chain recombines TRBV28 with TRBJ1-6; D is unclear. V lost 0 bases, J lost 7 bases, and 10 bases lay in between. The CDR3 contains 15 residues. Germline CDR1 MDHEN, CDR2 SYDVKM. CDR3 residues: CASSLWERRNSPLHF. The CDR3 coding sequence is TGTGCCAGCAGTTTATGGGAGCGCCGGAATTCACCCCTCCACTTT.

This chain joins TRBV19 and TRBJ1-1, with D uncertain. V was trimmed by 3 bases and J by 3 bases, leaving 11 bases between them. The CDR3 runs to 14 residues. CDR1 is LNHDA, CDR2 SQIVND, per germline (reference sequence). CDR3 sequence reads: CASSMGSWYTEAFF. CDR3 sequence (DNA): TGTGCCAGTAGTATGGGGAGTTGGTACACTGAAGCTTTCTTT.

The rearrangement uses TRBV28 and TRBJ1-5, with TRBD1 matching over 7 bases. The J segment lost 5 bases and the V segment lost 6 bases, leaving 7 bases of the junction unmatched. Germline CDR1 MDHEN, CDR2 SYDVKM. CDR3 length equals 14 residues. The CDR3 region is CASSPGTAYQPQHF. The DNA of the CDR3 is TGTGCCAGCAGCCCCGGGACAGCTTATCAGCCCCAGCATTTT. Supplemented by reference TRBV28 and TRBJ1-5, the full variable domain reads DVKVTQSSRYLVKRTGEKVFLECVQDMDHENMFWYRQDPGLGLRLIYFSYDVKMKEKGDIPEGYSVSREKKERFSLILESASTNQTSMYLCASSPGTAYQPQHFGDGTRLSIL.

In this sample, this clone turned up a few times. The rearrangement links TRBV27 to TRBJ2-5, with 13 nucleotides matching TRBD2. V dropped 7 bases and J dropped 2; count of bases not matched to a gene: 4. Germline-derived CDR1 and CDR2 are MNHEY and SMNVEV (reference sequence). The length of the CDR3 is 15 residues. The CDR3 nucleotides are TGTGCCAGCAATCAACTAGCGGGGGGGCAAGAGACCCAGTACTTC. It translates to CASNQLAGGQETQYF.

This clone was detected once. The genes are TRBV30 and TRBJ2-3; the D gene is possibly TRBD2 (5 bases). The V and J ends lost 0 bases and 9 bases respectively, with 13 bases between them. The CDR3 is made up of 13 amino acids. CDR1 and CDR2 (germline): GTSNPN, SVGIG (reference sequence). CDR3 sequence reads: CAWSVSSQKTQYF. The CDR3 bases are TGTGCCTGGAGTGTATCTAGCCAAAAAACGCAGTATTTT.

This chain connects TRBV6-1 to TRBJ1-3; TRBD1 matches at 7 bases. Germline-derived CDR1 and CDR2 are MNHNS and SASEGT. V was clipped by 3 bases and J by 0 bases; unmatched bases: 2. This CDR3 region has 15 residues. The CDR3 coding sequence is TGTGCCAGCAGTGACGGGACAGCCTCTGGAAACACCATATATTTT. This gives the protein CASSDGTASGNTIYF.

The CDR3: CASSEWSGSNQPQHF. In nucleotides, the CDR3 is TGTGCCAGCAGTGAATGGTCAGGGAGCAATCAGCCCCAGCATTTT. The V and J genes are TRBV2 and TRBJ1-5; D may be TRBD1 (5 bases). The CDR3 runs to 15 residues. Trimming shortened V by 2 bases and J by 1 base, and 9 bases separated the two germline ends. Germline lookup yields CDR1 SNHLY and CDR2 FYNNEI.

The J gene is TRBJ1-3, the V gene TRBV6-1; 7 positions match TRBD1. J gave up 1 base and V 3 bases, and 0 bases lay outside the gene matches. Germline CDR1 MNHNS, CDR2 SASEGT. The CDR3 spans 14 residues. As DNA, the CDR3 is TGTGCCAGCAGTGAGACAGGGTCTGGAAACACCATATATTTT. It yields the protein CASSETGSGNTIYF.

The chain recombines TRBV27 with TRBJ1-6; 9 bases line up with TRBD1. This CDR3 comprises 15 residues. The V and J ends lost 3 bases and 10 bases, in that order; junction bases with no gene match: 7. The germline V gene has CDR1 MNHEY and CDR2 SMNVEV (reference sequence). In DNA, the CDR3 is TGTGCCAGCAGTTTGAGGACAGGGGTTGTGTCACCCCTCCACTTT. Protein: CASSLRTGVVSPLHF.

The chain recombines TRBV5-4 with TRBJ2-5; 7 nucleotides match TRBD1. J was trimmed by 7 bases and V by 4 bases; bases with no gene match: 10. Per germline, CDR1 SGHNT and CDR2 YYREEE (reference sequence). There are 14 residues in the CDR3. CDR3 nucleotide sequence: TGTGCCAGCAGCGAGAAGGACAGGCTAGGGACCCAGTACTTC. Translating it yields CASSEKDRLGTQYF.

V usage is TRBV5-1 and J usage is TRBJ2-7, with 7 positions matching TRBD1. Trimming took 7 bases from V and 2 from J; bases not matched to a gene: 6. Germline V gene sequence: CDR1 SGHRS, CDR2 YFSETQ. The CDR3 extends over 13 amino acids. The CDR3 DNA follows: TGCGCCAGCGCGCCGGGACAGACCTACGAGCAGTACTTC. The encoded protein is CASAPGQTYEQYF. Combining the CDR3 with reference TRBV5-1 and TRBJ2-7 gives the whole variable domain KAGVTQTPRYLIKTRGQQVTLSCSPISGHRSVSWYQQTPGQGLQFLFEYFSETQRNKGNFPGRFSGRQFSNSRSEMNVSTLELGDSALYLCASAPGQTYEQYFGPGTRLTVT.

The CDR3 loop is CASSQVLGRGGQETQYF. In nucleotides, the CDR3 is TGCGCCAGCAGCCAAGTGTTGGGTCGGGGGGGGCAAGAGACCCAGTACTTC. The V call is TRBV4-3, the J call TRBJ2-5; 8 bases agree with TRBD2. Germline loops: CDR1 LGHNA, CDR2 YSLEER. The CDR3 spans 17 residues. V dropped 1 base and J dropped 2; count of bases not matched to a gene: 9.